The clone carrying this TCR beta chain was detected only once. Original handling: Nucleated cell counts were estimated from reference gene primer amplification. TCRdb's table, derived via immunoSEQ multiplex PCR, lists solely in-frame clones and lacks some. V and J calls and clone size are as listed in that table; D and trimming were resolved from the DNA. The top ten hold approximately 5.1% of the sample, which has fewer than 80,000 clones, more than 75% seen once. These data come from a study of blood T cell repertoires in COVID-19. For the study at large: Acute-phase and convalescent COVID-19 samples originated in the United States, Italy and Spain.

V dropped 4 bases and J dropped 3 bases, with 9 bases sitting between them. The CDR3 runs to 13 residues. The germline gives CDR1 MNHEY, CDR2 SVGAGI. The chain carries TRBV6-5 and TRBJ1-1; D is uncertain. This receptor was identified in a human donor in a cohort sampled during active COVID-19. The specimen was peripheral blood. In DNA form, the CDR3 reads TGTGCCAGCAGTTCCCGACAAGACACTGAAGCTTTCTTT. Amino acids: CASSSRQDTEAFF.